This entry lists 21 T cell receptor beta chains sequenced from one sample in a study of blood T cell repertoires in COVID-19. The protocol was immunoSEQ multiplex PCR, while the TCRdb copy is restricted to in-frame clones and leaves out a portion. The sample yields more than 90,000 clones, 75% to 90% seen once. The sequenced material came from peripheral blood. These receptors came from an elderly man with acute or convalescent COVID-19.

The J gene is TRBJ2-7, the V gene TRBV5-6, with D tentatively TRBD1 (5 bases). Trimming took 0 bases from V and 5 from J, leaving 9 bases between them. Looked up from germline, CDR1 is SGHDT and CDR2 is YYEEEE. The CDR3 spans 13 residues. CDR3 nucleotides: TGTGCCAGCAGCTTGGAGCAGGGAAACGAGCAGTACTTC. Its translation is CASSLEQGNEQYF.

Here the CDR3 DNA reads TGTGCCAGCATGGGTCAGGGGTCTGGCAATCAGCCCCAGCATTTT. This gives the protein CASMGQGSGNQPQHF. The chain is built from TRBV27 and TRBJ1-5, with D tentatively TRBD1 (6 bases). Trimming removed 7 bases from V and 2 bases from J, with 15 bases in between. CDR1 is MNHEY, CDR2 SMNVEV, per germline (reference sequence). This CDR3 spans 15 amino acids.

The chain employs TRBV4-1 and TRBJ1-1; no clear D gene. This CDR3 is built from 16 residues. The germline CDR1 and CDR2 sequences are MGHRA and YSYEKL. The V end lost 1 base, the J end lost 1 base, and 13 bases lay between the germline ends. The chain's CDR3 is CASSQVGGIPNTEAFF. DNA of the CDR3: TGCGCCAGCAGCCAAGTTGGAGGGATCCCGAACACTGAAGCTTTCTTT.

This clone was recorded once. The CDR3 reads CASSYGQPGNYGYTF. The CDR3 nucleotides are TGTGCCAGCAGTTATGGCCAGCCGGGAAACTATGGCTACACCTTC. The rearrangement joins TRBV6-2 or TRBV6-3 to TRBJ1-2; D remains unclear. With 3 bases removed from V and 2 bases from J, the gap between germline ends came to 13 bases. There are 15 residues in the CDR3. Germline V gives CDR1 MNHEY, CDR2 SVGEGT.

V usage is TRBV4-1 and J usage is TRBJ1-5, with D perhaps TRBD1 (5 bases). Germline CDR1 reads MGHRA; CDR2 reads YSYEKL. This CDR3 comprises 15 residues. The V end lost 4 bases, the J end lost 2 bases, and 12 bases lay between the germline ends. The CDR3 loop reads CASSPRQGGNQPQHF. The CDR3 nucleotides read TGCGCCAGCAGCCCACGTCAGGGTGGCAATCAGCCCCAGCATTTT.

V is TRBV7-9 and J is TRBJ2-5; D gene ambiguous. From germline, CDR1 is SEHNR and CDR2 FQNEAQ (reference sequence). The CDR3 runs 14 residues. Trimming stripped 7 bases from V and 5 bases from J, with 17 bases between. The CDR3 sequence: CASTRAASRETQYF. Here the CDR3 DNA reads TGTGCCAGCACTCGCGCGGCTTCGAGGGAGACCCAGTACTTC.

CDR3 protein: CASSIPPGQGVSDTQYF. The CDR3 DNA follows: TGTGCCAGTAGTATACCTCCGGGACAGGGAGTTTCAGATACGCAGTATTTT. The V and J genes are TRBV19 and TRBJ2-3; 9 nucleotides align to TRBD1. J gave up 4 bases and V 2 bases, and 10 bases lay outside the gene matches. CDR3 length equals 17 residues. Germline assignment: CDR1 LNHDA and CDR2 SQIVND (reference sequence). Variable domain in full (rest from reference TRBV19 and TRBJ2-3): DGGITQSPKYLFRKEGQNVTLSCEQNLNHDAMYWYRQDPGQGLRLIYYSQIVNDFQKGDIAEGYSVSREKKESFPLTVTSAQKNPTAFYLCASSIPPGQGVSDTQYFGPGTRLTVL.

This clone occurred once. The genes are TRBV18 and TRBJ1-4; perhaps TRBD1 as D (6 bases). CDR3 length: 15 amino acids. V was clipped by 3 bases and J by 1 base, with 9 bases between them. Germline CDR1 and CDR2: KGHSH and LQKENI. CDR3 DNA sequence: TGTGCCAGCTCACCCCAACAGGGAACTAATGAAAAACTGTTTTTT. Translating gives CASSPQQGTNEKLFF.

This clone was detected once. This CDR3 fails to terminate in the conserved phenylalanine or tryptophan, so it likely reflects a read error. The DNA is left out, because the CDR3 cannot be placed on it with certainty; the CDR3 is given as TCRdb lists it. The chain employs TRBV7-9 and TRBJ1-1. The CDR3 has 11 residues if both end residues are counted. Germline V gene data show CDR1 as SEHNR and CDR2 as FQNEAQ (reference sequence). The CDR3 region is CASSRGEVPGL.

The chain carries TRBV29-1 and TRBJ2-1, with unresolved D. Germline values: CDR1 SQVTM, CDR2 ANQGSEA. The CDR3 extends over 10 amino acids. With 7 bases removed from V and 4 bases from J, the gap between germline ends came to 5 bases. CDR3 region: CSGGYNEQFF. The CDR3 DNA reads TGCAGCGGCGGTTACAATGAGCAGTTCTTC.

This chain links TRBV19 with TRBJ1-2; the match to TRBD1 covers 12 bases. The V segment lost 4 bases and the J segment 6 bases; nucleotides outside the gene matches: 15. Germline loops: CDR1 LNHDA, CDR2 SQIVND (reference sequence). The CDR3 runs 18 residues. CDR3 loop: CASSTGAGQGAPQNGYTF. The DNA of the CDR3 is TGTGCCAGTAGTACAGGGGCGGGACAGGGGGCGCCCCAGAATGGCTACACCTTC.

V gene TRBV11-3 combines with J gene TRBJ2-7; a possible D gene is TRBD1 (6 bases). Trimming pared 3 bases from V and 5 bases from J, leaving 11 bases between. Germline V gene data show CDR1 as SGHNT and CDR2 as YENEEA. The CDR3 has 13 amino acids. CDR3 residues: CASSLRQAHEQYF. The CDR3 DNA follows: TGTGCCAGCAGCTTGCGACAGGCCCACGAGCAGTACTTC.

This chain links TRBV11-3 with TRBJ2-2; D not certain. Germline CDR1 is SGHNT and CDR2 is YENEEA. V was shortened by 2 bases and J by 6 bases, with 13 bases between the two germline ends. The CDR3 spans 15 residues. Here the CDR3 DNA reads TGTGCCAGCAGCTTAAATCCCGCGCGGTCCGGGGAGCTGTTTTTT. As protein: CASSLNPARSGELFF.

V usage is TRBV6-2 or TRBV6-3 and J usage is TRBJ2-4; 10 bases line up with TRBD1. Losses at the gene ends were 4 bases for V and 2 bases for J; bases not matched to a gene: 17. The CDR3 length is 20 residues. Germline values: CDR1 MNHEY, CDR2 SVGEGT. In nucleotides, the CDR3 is TGTGCCAGCAGTTCGCCCACCGGGACAGGGGAAACTCTAACCAAAAACATTCAGTACTTC. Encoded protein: CASSSPTGTGETLTKNIQYF.

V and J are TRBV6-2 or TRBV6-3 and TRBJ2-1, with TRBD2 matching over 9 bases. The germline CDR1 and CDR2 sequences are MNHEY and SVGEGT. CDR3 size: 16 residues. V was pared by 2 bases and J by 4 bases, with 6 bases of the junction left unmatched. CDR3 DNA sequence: TGTGCCAGCAGTTACAGGGGACTAGCCGGTTACAATGAGCAGTTCTTC. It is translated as CASSYRGLAGYNEQFF.

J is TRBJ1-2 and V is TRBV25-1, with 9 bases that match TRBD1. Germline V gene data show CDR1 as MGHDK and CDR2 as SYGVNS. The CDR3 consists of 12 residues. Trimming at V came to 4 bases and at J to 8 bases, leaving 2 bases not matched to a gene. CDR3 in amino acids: CASSVTGGGYTF. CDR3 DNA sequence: TGTGCCAGCAGTGTGACAGGGGGAGGCTACACCTTC.

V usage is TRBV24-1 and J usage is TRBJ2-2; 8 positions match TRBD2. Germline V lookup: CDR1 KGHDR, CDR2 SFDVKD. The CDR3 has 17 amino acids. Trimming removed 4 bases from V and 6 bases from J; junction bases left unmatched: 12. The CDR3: CATSDSSSGSFPGELFF. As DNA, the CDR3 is TGTGCCACCAGTGACTCCTCGAGCGGGAGCTTCCCCGGGGAGCTGTTTTTT.

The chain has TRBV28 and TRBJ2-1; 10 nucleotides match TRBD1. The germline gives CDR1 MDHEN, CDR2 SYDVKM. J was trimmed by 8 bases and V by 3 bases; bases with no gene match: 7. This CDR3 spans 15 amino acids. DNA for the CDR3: TGTGCCAGCAGTTTGGCGGGACAGGGGTTCGATGAGCAGTTCTTC. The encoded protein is CASSLAGQGFDEQFF.

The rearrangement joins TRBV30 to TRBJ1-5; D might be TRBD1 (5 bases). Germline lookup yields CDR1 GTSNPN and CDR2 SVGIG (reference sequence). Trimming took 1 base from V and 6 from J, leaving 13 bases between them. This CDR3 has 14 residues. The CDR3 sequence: CAWSAGRRAQPQHF. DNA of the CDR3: TGTGCCTGGAGTGCAGGGAGGAGGGCTCAGCCCCAGCATTTT.

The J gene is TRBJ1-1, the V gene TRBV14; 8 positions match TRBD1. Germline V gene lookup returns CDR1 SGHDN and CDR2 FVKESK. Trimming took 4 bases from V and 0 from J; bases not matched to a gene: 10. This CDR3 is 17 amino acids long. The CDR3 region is CASSPDRTGTLNTEAFF. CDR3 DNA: TGTGCCAGCAGCCCGGATCGGACAGGGACCTTGAACACTGAAGCTTTCTTT.

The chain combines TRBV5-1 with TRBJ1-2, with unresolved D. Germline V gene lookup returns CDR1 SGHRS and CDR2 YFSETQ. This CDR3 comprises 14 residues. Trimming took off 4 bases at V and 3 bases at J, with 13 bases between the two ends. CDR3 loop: CASSPQRGDYGYTF. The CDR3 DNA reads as TGCGCCAGCAGCCCTCAACGGGGAGACTATGGCTACACCTTC.